This T cell receptor (beta chain) was sequenced in a study of blood T cell repertoires in COVID-19. Across the study: The study drew acute and convalescent COVID-19 samples from the United States, Italy and Spain. T cells, B-cell-depleted T cells, or PBMCs provided the cDNA or gDNA that served as material.

The CDR3 totals 17 residues. The V segment lost 0 bases and the J segment 3 bases; nucleotides outside the gene matches: 11. The germline gives CDR1 SGDLS, CDR2 YYNGEE. The authors' processing: Amplification with reference gene primers provided the estimates of nucleated cell counts. Generated by immunoSEQ multiplex PCR, the TCRdb table keeps only in-frame clones and is missing some. For V, J and clone size, that table is used; D and trimming come from the DNA. The sample holds 45,000 to 55,000 clones, 65% to 85% seen once. What was sequenced was peripheral blood. This clonotype was sampled from a man in his fifties with acute or convalescent COVID-19. The rearrangement links TRBV9 to TRBJ2-7; 8 bases fit TRBD1. The CDR3 bases are TGTGCCAGCAGCGTAGGGGGACAGGCCCCGGCGGGCTACGAGCAGTACTTC. Amino acid sequence: CASSVGGQAPAGYEQYF.